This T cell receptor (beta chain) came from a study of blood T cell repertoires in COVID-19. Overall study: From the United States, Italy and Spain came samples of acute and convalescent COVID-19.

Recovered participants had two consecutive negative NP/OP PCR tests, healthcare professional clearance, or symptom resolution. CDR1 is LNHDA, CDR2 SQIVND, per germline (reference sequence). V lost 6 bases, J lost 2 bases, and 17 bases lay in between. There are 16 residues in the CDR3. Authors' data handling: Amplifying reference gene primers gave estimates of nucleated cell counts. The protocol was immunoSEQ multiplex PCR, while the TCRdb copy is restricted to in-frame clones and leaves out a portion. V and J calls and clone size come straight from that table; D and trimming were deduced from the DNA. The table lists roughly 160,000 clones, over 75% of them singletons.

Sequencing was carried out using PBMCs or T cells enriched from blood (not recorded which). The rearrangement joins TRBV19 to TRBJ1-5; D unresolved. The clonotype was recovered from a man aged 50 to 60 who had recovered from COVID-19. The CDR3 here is CASSLGVGRRNQPQHF. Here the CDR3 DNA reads TGTGCCAGTAGCCTCGGGGTTGGGCGGCGCAATCAGCCCCAGCATTTT.